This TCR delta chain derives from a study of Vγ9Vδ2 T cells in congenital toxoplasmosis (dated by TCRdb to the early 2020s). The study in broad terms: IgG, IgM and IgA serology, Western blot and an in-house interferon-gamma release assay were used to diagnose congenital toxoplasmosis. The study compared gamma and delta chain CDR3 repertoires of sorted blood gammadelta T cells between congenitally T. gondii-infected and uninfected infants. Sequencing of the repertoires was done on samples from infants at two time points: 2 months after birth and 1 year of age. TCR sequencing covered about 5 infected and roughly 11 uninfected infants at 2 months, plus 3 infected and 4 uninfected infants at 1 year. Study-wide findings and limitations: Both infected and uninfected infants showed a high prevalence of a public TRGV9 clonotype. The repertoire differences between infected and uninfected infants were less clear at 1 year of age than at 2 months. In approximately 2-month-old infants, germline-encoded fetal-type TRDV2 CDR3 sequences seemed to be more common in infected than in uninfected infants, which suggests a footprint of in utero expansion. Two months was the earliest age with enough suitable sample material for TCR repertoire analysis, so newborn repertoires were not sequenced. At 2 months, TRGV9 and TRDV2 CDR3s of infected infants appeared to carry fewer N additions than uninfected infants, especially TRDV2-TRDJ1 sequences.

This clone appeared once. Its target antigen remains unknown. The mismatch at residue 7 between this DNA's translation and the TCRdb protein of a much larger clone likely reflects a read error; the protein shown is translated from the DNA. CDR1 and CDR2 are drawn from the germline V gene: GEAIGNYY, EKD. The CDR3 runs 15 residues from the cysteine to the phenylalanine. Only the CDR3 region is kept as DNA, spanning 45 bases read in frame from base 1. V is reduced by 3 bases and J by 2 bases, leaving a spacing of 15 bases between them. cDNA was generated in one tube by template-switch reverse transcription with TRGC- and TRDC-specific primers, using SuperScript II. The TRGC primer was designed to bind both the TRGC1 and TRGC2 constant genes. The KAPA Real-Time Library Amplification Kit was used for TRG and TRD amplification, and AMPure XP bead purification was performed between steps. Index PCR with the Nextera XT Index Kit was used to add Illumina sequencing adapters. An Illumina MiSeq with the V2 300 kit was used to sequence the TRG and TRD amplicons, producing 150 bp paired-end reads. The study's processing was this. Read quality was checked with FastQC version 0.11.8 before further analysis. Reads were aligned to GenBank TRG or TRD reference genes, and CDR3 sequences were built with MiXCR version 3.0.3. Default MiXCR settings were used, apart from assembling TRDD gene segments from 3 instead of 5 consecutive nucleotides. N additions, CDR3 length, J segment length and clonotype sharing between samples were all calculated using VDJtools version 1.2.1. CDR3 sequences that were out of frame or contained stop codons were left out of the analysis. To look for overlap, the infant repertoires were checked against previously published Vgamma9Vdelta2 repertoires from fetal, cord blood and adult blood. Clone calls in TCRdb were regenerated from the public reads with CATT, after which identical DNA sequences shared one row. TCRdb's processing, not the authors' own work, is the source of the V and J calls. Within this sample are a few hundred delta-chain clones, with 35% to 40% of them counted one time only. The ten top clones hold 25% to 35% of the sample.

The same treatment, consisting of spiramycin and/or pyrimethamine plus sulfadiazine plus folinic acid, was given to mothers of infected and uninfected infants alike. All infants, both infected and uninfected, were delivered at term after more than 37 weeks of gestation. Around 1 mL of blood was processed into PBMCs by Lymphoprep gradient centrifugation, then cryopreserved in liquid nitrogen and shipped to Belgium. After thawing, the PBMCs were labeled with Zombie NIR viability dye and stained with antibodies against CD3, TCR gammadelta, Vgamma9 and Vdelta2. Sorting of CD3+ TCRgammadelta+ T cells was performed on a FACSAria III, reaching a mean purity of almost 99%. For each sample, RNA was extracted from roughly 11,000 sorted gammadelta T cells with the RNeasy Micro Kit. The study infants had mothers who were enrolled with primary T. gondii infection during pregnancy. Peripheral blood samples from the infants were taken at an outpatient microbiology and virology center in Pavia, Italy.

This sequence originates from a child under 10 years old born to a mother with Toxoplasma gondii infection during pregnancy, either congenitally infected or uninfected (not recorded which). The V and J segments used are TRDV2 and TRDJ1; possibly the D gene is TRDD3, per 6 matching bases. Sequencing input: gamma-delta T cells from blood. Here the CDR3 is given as CACDWGLRKTDKLIF. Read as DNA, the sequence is TGTGCCTGTGACTGGGGGTTACGAAAAACCGATAAACTCATCTTT.